The 14 T cell receptor beta chains listed next were all sequenced from one sample in a study of response to subunit inactivated influenza vaccine. MiXCR, run by TCRdb on the RT-PCR reads, gives a single entry per CDR3 protein. The sample lists 590,000 or so distinct CDR3 sequences, about 15% occurring once. This specimen consisted of PBMCs from blood, obtained around 14 days before vaccination. Every receptor here comes from a man in his fifties or sixties who received an inactivated influenza vaccine.

Only a few counts were recorded for this clonotype. The chain has TRBV18 and TRBJ2-1; possibly TRBD1 for D (6 bases). With 1 base removed from V and 3 bases from J, the gap between germline ends came to 16 bases. CDR3 length: 17 residues. CDR1 is KGHSH and CDR2 is LQKENI in the germline V gene. The CDR3 protein is CASSPRPGVGYYNEQFF. Written as DNA, the CDR3 is TGTGCCAGCTCACCACGGCCAGGGGTGGGGTACTACAATGAGCAGTTCTTC. The variable domain in full, completed from reference TRBV18 and TRBJ2-1, reads NAGVMQNPRHLVRRRGQEARLRCSPMKGHSHVYWYRQLPEEGLKFMVYLQKENIIDESGMPKERFSAEFPKEGPSILRIQQVVRGDSAAYFCASSPRPGVGYYNEQFFGPGTRLTVL.

V and J are TRBV20-1 and TRBJ2-1; D call uncertain. V lost 6 bases, J lost 0 bases, and 15 bases lay in between. Germline V lookup: CDR1 DFQATT, CDR2 SNEGSKA (reference sequence). The CDR3 covers 15 residues. CDR3 bases: TGCAGTGCGGGGTCCGGCTTATCCTCCTACAATGAGCAGTTCTTC. It codes for CSAGSGLSSYNEQFF.

This clonotype was detected only a few times. DNA of the CDR3: TGTGCCTGGAGTGTATCGGGAAGCAATCAGCCCCAGCATTTT. It codes for CAWSVSGSNQPQHF. This sequence joins TRBV30 and TRBJ1-5; D unclear. The V end lost 0 bases, the J end lost 1 base, and 7 bases lay between the germline ends. Germline CDR1 reads GTSNPN; CDR2 reads SVGIG (reference sequence). The CDR3 contains 14 residues. The entire variable domain, with the rest obtained from reference TRBV30 and TRBJ1-5, is as follows: SQTIHQWPATLVQPVGSPLSLECTVEGTSNPNLYWYRQAAGRGLQLLFYSVGIGQISSEVPQNLSASRPQDRQFILSSKKLLLSDSGFYLCAWSVSGSNQPQHFGDGTRLSIL.

This clonotype has only a few counts. CDR3 coding DNA: TGTGCCAGCACTGCCACCGGGACAGTAAAAAACATTCAGTACTTC. Translation gives CASTATGTVKNIQYF. The V gene is TRBV12-3 or TRBV12-4, the J gene TRBJ2-4, with 7 bases fitting TRBD1. The CDR3 is 15 residues long. With V trimmed by 7 bases and J by 4 bases, 10 bases remained unmatched.

The rearrangement links TRBV28 to TRBJ2-7, with D perhaps matching TRBD1 (6 bases). V was cut by 10 bases and J by 3 bases, with 16 bases left in between. Looked up from germline, CDR1 is MDHEN and CDR2 is SYDVKM. The CDR3 contains 13 residues. The CDR3 is CANPDSGNYEQYF. The CDR3, as DNA: TGTGCCAACCCGGACAGTGGGAACTACGAGCAGTACTTC.

This clonotype has a handful of counts. V gene TRBV5-6 combines with J gene TRBJ2-1; 10 positions match TRBD2. The CDR3 is made up of 15 amino acids. Germline lookup yields CDR1 SGHDT and CDR2 YYEEEE. V dropped 4 bases and J dropped 10; count of bases not matched to a gene: 11. For the CDR3, the DNA is TGTGCCAGCAGCAGCCGTGGGCTAGCGGGGGTCGAGCAGTTCTTC. This encodes CASSSRGLAGVEQFF.

This clonotype was seen a handful of times. V and J are TRBV6-4 and TRBJ1-6; TRBD1 aligns across 7 bases. CDR1 and CDR2 from the germline V gene are MRHNA and SNTAGT. The V segment lost 6 bases and the J segment 7 bases; nucleotides outside the gene matches: 6. The CDR3 has 14 amino acids. The CDR3 protein is CASSMTGFNSPLHF. The CDR3 bases are TGTGCCAGCAGCATGACAGGGTTCAATTCACCCCTCCACTTT.

This clonotype occurred a few times. The rearrangement joins TRBV7-2 to TRBJ2-5; TRBD1 or TRBD2 may be the D gene (5 bases each). V was pared by 4 bases and J by 2 bases, with 14 bases between. CDR1 and CDR2 (germline): SGHTA, FQGNSA. The CDR3 covers 15 residues. For the CDR3, the DNA is TGTGCCAGCAGCTCACTTCGGGACGCACAAGAGACCCAGTACTTC. Amino acid sequence: CASSSLRDAQETQYF.

This clonotype was seen once. The rearrangement joins TRBV3-1 to TRBJ2-7; 9 positions agree with TRBD2. J lost 4 bases, V lost 4 bases, and 8 bases had no gene match. CDR1 and CDR2 from the germline V gene are LGHDT and YNNKEL (reference sequence). The length of the CDR3 is 15 residues. CDR3 nucleotides: TGTGCCAGCAGCCCGACTAGCGGATCCGGGTACGAGCAGTACTTC. Residues: CASSPTSGSGYEQYF.

V usage is TRBV6-1 and J usage is TRBJ1-2; 11 nucleotides line up with TRBD1. This CDR3 is built from 14 residues. In germline, CDR1 is MNHNS, CDR2 SASEGT. V dropped 6 bases and J dropped 5; count of bases not matched to a gene: 5. The CDR3 is CASSAGQGVYGYTF. Written as DNA, the CDR3 is TGTGCCAGCAGCGCGGGACAGGGGGTGTATGGCTACACCTTC.

The sample holds a few counts of this clonotype. The chain has TRBV27 and TRBJ2-7; TRBD1 matches at 9 bases. This CDR3 has 15 residues. V dropped 4 bases and J dropped 3; count of bases not matched to a gene: 7. CDR1 and CDR2 (germline): MNHEY, SMNVEV (reference sequence). Here the CDR3 reads CASSSPGTGNYEQYF. The CDR3, as DNA: TGTGCCAGCAGTTCTCCCGGGACAGGGAACTACGAGCAGTACTTC.

This clonotype has more than one count but fewer than ten. This rearrangement joins TRBV2 to TRBJ2-4; 12 nucleotides align to TRBD2. Germline trimming cut 1 base from V and 8 bases from J; bases unmatched to any gene: 12. In germline, CDR1 is SNHLY, CDR2 FYNNEI. This CDR3 region has 18 residues. For the CDR3, the DNA is TGTGCCAGCAGTGAAGGACTAGCGGGAGAAATGCGGGGTTACATTCAGTACTTC. Translating gives CASSEGLAGEMRGYIQYF. Variable domain in full (rest from reference TRBV2 and TRBJ2-4): EPEVTQTPSHQVTQMGQEVILRCVPISNHLYFYWYRQILGQKVEFLVSFYNNEISEKSEIFDDQFSVERPDGSNFTLKIRSTKLEDSAMYFCASSEGLAGEMRGYIQYFGAGTRLSVL.

This clonotype was picked up a small number of times. This chain links TRBV24-1 with TRBJ2-5; 8 bases line up with TRBD2. The CDR3 loop spans 16 amino acids. Germline V lookup: CDR1 KGHDR, CDR2 SFDVKD. J gave up 1 base and V 4 bases, and 7 bases lay outside the gene matches. The CDR3 nucleotides are TGTGCCACCAGTGAACTCGGGACTAGTTTCCAAGAGACCCAGTACTTC. Translated: CATSELGTSFQETQYF.

This chain connects TRBV18 to TRBJ2-4; TRBD2 matches 7 bases. Germline lookup yields CDR1 KGHSH and CDR2 LQKENI. Trimming removed 3 bases from V and 15 bases from J; junction bases left unmatched: 8. CDR3 length equals 12 residues. CDR3: CASSPGGTFGYF. For the CDR3, the DNA is TGTGCCAGCTCACCGGGAGGGACCTTTGGGTACTTC.